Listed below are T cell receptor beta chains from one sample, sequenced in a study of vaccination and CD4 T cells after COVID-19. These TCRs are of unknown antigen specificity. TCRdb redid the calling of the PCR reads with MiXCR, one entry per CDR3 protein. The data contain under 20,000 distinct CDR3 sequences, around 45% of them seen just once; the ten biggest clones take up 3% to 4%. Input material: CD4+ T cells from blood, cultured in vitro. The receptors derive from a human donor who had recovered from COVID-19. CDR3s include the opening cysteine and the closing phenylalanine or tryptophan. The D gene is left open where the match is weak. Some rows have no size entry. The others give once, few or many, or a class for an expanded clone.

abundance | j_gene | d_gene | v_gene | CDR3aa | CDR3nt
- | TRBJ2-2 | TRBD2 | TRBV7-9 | CASSLARLAGTGELFF | TGTGCCAGCAGCTTAGCGCGGCTAGCGGGTACCGGGGAGCTGTTTTTT
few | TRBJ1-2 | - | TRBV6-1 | CASSEFGRSYGYTF | TGTGCCAGCAGTGAATTCGGCAGGTCCTATGGCTACACCTTC
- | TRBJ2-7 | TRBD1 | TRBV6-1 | CASSEVDRGRPEQYF | TGTGCCAGCAGTGAAGTGGACAGGGGGCGCCCCGAGCAGTACTTC
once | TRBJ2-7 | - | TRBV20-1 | CSAPVGLPYEQYF | TGCAGTGCCCCTGTAGGACTACCCTACGAGCAGTACTTC
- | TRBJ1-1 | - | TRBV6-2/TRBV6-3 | CASSYSRGDTEAFF | TGTGCCAGCAGTTACTCCCGCGGGGACACTGAAGCTTTCTTT
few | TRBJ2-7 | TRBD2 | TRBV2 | CASRAGGTYEQYF | TGTGCCAGCAGGGCGGGGGGGACCTACGAGCAGTACTTC
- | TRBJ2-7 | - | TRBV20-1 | CSATPRRGPYEQYF | TGCAGTGCTACCCCCCGGAGAGGCCCCTACGAGCAGTACTTC
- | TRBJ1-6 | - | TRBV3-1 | CASSQTTGFISPLHF | TGTGCCAGCAGCCAAACCACAGGGTTTATCTCACCCCTCCACTTT
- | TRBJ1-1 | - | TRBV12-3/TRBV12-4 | CASSTRWTEAFF | TGTGCCAGCAGTACTCGGTGGACTGAAGCTTTCTTT
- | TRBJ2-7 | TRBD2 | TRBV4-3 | CASSQGGLAGATEQYF | TGCGCCAGCAGCCAGGGGGGACTAGCGGGGGCCACCGAGCAGTACTTC
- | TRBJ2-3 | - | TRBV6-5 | CASSYGPQLGTQYF | TGTGCCAGCAGTTACGGCCCCCAGCTGGGTACGCAGTATTTT
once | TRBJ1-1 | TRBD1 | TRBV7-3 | CASSLTADRGGEAFF | TGTGCCAGCAGCTTAACGGCGGACAGGGGTGGTGAAGCTTTCTTT
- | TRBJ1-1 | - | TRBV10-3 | CAISEQLMNTEAFF | TGTGCCATCAGTGAGCAGCTCATGAACACTGAAGCTTTCTTT
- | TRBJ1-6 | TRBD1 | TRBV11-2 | CASSLSLGQGAGYSPLHF | TGTGCCAGCAGTCTGTCTCTGGGACAGGGGGCGGGGTATTCACCCCTCCACTTT
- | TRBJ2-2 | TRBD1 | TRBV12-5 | CASGATGTGFSGELFF | TGTGCTAGTGGAGCCACCGGGACAGGGTTTAGCGGGGAGCTGTTTTTT
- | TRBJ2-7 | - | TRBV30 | CAWTRPPLREQYF | TGTGCCTGGACTCGGCCACCTCTGAGGGAGCAGTACTTC
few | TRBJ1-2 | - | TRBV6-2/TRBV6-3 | CASSYSGAEFNHGYTF | TGTGCCAGCAGTTACTCGGGGGCTGAGTTTAACCATGGCTACACCTTC
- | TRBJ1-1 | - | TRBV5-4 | CASSGGRATEAFF | TGTGCCAGCAGCGGAGGCCGGGCCACTGAAGCTTTCTTT
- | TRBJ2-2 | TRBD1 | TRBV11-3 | CASSLVQGATGELFF | TGTGCCAGCAGCTTAGTACAGGGGGCCACCGGGGAGCTGTTTTTT
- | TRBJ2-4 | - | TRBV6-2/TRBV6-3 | CASSPLWEIAKNIQYF | TGTGCCAGCAGCCCGCTTTGGGAGATAGCCAAAAACATTCAGTACTTC
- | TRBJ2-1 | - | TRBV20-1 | CSARRDGANEQFF | TGCAGTGCTAGAAGGGACGGGGCAAATGAGCAGTTCTTC
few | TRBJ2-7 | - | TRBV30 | CAWSVQGVSYEQYF | TGTGCCTGGAGTGTACAGGGCGTAAGCTACGAGCAGTACTTC
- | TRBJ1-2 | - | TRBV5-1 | CASSYTGFGYGYTF | TGCGCCAGCAGCTATACAGGGTTTGGCTATGGCTACACCTTC
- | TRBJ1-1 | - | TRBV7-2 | CASSNVLRREGQGTEAFF | TGTGCCAGCAGTAATGTTCTCCGCAGGGAAGGTCAGGGCACTGAAGCTTTCTTT
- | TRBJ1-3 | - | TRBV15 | CATSRDKGFGTGNTIYF | TGTGCCACCAGCAGAGATAAGGGGTTCGGGACTGGAAACACCATATATTTT
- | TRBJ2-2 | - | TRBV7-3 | CASSTGAQYTGELFF | TGTGCCAGCAGCACAGGCGCGCAGTACACCGGGGAGCTGTTTTTT
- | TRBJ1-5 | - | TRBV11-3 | CASSSGYEDQPQHF | TGTGCCAGCAGCTCAGGGTACGAGGATCAGCCCCAGCATTTT
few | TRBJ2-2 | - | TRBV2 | CASSVSAANTGELFF | TGTGCCAGCAGTGTTAGTGCCGCGAACACCGGGGAGCTGTTTTTT
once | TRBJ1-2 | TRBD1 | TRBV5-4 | CASTRTGLYGYTF | TGTGCCAGCACCAGGACAGGGCTCTATGGCTACACCTTC
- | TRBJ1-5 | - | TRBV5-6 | CASSKTGLEPQHF | TGTGCCAGCAGCAAGACTGGGCTTGAGCCCCAGCATTTT
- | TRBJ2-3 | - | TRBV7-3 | CASSPNGGLADTQYF | TGTGCCAGCAGCCCAAACGGGGGGCTCGCAGATACGCAGTATTTT
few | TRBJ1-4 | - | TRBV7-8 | CASSPIGGYNEKLFF | TGTGCCAGCAGCCCAATAGGAGGGTACAATGAAAAACTGTTTTTT
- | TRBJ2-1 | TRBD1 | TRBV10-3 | CAISVGTEGTNEQFF | TGTGCCATCAGTGTGGGGACAGAAGGGACCAATGAGCAGTTCTTC